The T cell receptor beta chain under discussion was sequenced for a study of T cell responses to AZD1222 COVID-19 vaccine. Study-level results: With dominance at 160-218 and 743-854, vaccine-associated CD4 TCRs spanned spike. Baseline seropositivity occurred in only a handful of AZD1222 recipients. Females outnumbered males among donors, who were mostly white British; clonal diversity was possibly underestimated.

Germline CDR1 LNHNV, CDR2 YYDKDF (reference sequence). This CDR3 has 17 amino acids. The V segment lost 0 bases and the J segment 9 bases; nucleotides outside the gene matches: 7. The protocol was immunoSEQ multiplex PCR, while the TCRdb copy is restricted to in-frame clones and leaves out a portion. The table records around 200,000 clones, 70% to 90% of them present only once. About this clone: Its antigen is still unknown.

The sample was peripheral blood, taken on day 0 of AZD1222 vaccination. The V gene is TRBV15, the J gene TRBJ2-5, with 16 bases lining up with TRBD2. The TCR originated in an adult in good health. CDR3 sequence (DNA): TGTGCCACCAGCAGAGATCAGGGGGGACTAGCGGGAGGGGCCCAGTACTTC. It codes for CATSRDQGGLAGGAQYF.